This paragraph covers one T cell receptor beta chain sequence. This sample is drawn from a study of control samples from healthy donors and cancer patients. The assay was immunoSEQ multiplex PCR, and TCRdb's table has in-frame clones only and misses some. The table records over 150,000 clones, around nine tenths of them present only once. The CDR3 spans 18 residues. V lost 1 base and J lost 5; bases outside the gene matches: 13. Germline V lookup: CDR1 SEHNR, CDR2 FQNEAQ (reference sequence). The receptor was derived from a man in his thirties or forties in good health. V and J are TRBV7-9 and TRBJ2-5; 10 bases fit TRBD2. The sequenced material came from blood. This chain's CDR3 is CASSLGYWTSGTVETQYF. Here the CDR3 DNA reads TGTGCCAGCAGCTTAGGGTATTGGACTAGCGGTACTGTGGAGACCCAGTACTTC.